Listed below are T cell receptor beta chains from one sample, sequenced in a study of blood T cell repertoires in COVID-19. Sequenced by immunoSEQ multiplex PCR; TCRdb stores in-frame clones only, minus some. The top ten clones hold around 5.9% of a sample with 200,000 to 250,000 clones, approximately 87% of them seen once. The source material was peripheral blood. Every receptor here comes from a man between 60 and 75 years old with acute or convalescent COVID-19. Both conserved end residues are part of each CDR3. A D gene is named only where the DNA matches it firmly. Not every row has a clone size; where given, it reads once, few, many or a size class.

v_gene: TRBV15
abundance: few
j_gene: TRBJ1-2
d_gene: TRBD1
CDR3nt: TGTGCCACCAGCAGAGCCGAGACAGGGGTCGGCGGCTACACCTTC
CDR3aa: CATSRAETGVGGYTF

v_gene: TRBV6-5
abundance: once
j_gene: TRBJ1-4
d_gene: TRBD1
CDR3nt: TGTGCCAGCAGTCCATTGACAGGGAGTGAAAAACTGTTTTTT
CDR3aa: CASSPLTGSEKLFF

v_gene: TRBV19
abundance: -
j_gene: TRBJ1-4
d_gene: -
CDR3nt: TGTGCCAGTAGTACGGGCTCTCGGGGTAATGAAAAACTGTTTTTT
CDR3aa: CASSTGSRGNEKLFF

v_gene: TRBV7-9
abundance: -
j_gene: TRBJ2-7
d_gene: TRBD2
CDR3nt: TGTGCCAGCAGCTGGGGGAGACTAGCGGGAGAAGGCGAGCAGTACTTC
CDR3aa: CASSWGRLAGEGEQYF

v_gene: TRBV28
abundance: -
j_gene: TRBJ1-4
d_gene: TRBD1
CDR3nt: TGTGCCAGCGTCACTTGGACAGGGGGCCGAAGTGAAAAACTGTTTTTT
CDR3aa: CASVTWTGGRSEKLFF

v_gene: TRBV10-3
abundance: -
j_gene: TRBJ2-5
d_gene: TRBD2
CDR3nt: TGTGCCATCAATAGCGGGAGGGCCGGGGAGACCCAGTACTTC
CDR3aa: CAINSGRAGETQYF

v_gene: TRBV7-3
abundance: -
j_gene: TRBJ2-2
d_gene: TRBD2
CDR3nt: TGTGCCAGCAGCTCCCTTGGCGGGAGGGGCACCGGGGAGCTGTTTTTT
CDR3aa: CASSSLGGRGTGELFF

v_gene: TRBV19
abundance: -
j_gene: TRBJ1-1
d_gene: TRBD1
CDR3nt: TGTGCCAGTACCCCATTCAGACAGGGAAGAGGGGAACTGAAAGAAGCTTTCTTT
CDR3aa: CASTPFRQGRGELKEAFF

v_gene: TRBV12-5
abundance: -
j_gene: TRBJ2-1
d_gene: TRBD1
CDR3nt: TGTGCTAGTGGTTTGGACCCGGGACAGGGCACCAATGAGCAGTTCTTC
CDR3aa: CASGLDPGQGTNEQFF

v_gene: TRBV6-5
abundance: -
j_gene: TRBJ1-6
d_gene: TRBD1
CDR3nt: TGTGCCAGCAGGTCGACAGGGGGCAACTCACCCCTCCACTTT
CDR3aa: CASRSTGGNSPLHF

v_gene: TRBV7-3
abundance: -
j_gene: TRBJ1-1
d_gene: -
CDR3nt: TGTGCCAGCAGCTTAACGTACGGTGGTGAGACTGAAGCTTTCTTT
CDR3aa: CASSLTYGGETEAFF

v_gene: TRBV28
abundance: -
j_gene: TRBJ1-2
d_gene: -
CDR3nt: TGTGCCAGCAGGGAACAGGCGGAGATTTATGGCTACACCTTC
CDR3aa: CASREQAEIYGYTF

v_gene: TRBV6-5
abundance: -
j_gene: TRBJ1-2
d_gene: -
CDR3nt: TGTGCCAGCAGTCAAAGGGCCCGAGGGTATGGCTACACCTTC
CDR3aa: CASSQRARGYGYTF

v_gene: TRBV12-3/TRBV12-4
abundance: -
j_gene: TRBJ1-2
d_gene: TRBD1
CDR3nt: TGTGCCAGCAGTTTAACAGGGGGGATCGGCTACACCTTC
CDR3aa: CASSLTGGIGYTF

v_gene: TRBV7-3
abundance: -
j_gene: TRBJ2-3
d_gene: TRBD2
CDR3nt: TGTGCCAGCAGTTTGAGCGGGGGCCTGGCAGATACGCAGTATTTT
CDR3aa: CASSLSGGLADTQYF

v_gene: TRBV11-3
abundance: -
j_gene: TRBJ2-7
d_gene: -
CDR3nt: TGTGCCAGCAGCCGGAGCAGGGGTTCTGGCGAGCAGTACTTC
CDR3aa: CASSRSRGSGEQYF

v_gene: TRBV19
abundance: -
j_gene: TRBJ2-1
d_gene: -
CDR3nt: TGTGCCAGTAGTATGGGTCTAGCAGGCAATGAGCAGTTCTTC
CDR3aa: CASSMGLAGNEQFF

v_gene: TRBV3-1/TRBV3-2
abundance: -
j_gene: TRBJ2-4
d_gene: TRBD2
CDR3nt: TGTGCCAGCAGCCCGTCGGCGGGAGGGCGGAACATTCAGTACTTC
CDR3aa: CASSPSAGGRNIQYF

v_gene: TRBV10-3
abundance: -
j_gene: TRBJ2-1
d_gene: TRBD1
CDR3nt: TGTGCCATCAGTCCACGCTGGACAGGGTTCGACAATGAGCAGTTCTTC
CDR3aa: CAISPRWTGFDNEQFF

v_gene: TRBV5-1
abundance: -
j_gene: TRBJ2-5
d_gene: TRBD1
CDR3nt: TGCGCCAGCAGCCAACCGGGACAGGGTCTTTTGGAGACCCAGTACTTC
CDR3aa: CASSQPGQGLLETQYF

v_gene: TRBV6-5
abundance: -
j_gene: TRBJ1-1
d_gene: TRBD1
CDR3nt: TGTGCCAGCATCGTATCAGGGGGAGTGAACACTGAAGCTTTCTTT
CDR3aa: CASIVSGGVNTEAFF

v_gene: TRBV4-3
abundance: -
j_gene: TRBJ2-1
d_gene: -
CDR3nt: TGCGCCAGCAGCTCCGGGATTTTCGACGGTGAGCAGTTCTTC
CDR3aa: CASSSGIFDGEQFF

v_gene: TRBV5-6
abundance: -
j_gene: TRBJ2-2
d_gene: TRBD2
CDR3nt: TGTGCCAGCAGCTTGGCCGGGCTAGCGGGGGACACCGGGGAGCTGTTTTTT
CDR3aa: CASSLAGLAGDTGELFF

v_gene: TRBV6-5
abundance: -
j_gene: TRBJ2-2
d_gene: TRBD2
CDR3nt: TGTGCCAGCAAAGTAGCGGGAGGTTACACCGGGGAGCTGTTTTTT
CDR3aa: CASKVAGGYTGELFF

v_gene: TRBV28
abundance: -
j_gene: TRBJ1-5
d_gene: -
CDR3nt: TGTGCCAGCAGTTTATCAGGGGTGGGAACAGGCAATCAGCCCCAGCATTTT
CDR3aa: CASSLSGVGTGNQPQHF

v_gene: TRBV7-2
abundance: -
j_gene: TRBJ1-2
d_gene: -
CDR3nt: TGTGCCAGCAGCTTAAACGGGGGGTATGGCTACACCTTC
CDR3aa: CASSLNGGYGYTF

v_gene: TRBV15
abundance: -
j_gene: TRBJ1-2
d_gene: -
CDR3nt: TGTGCCACCAGCAGTTGGTCGGGGGAAGGGAACTATGGCTACACCTTC
CDR3aa: CATSSWSGEGNYGYTF

v_gene: TRBV11-3
abundance: -
j_gene: TRBJ1-1
d_gene: -
CDR3nt: TGTGCCAGCAGCTCCCGGACAACCGAGGCGGCTGAAGCTTTCTTT
CDR3aa: CASSSRTTEAAEAFF

v_gene: TRBV14
abundance: -
j_gene: TRBJ2-5
d_gene: TRBD1
CDR3nt: TGTGCCAGCAGCCAAAGTCCGGGACAGGGACAAGAGACCCAGTACTTC
CDR3aa: CASSQSPGQGQETQYF

v_gene: TRBV28
abundance: once
j_gene: TRBJ1-5
d_gene: TRBD1
CDR3nt: TGTGCCAGCAGTTCCCCCGGGACAGGGGATAGCAATCAGCCCCAGCATTTT
CDR3aa: CASSSPGTGDSNQPQHF

v_gene: TRBV5-4
abundance: -
j_gene: TRBJ2-2
d_gene: -
CDR3nt: TGTGCCAGCAGCCCCCCGAAAATAGCGGACACCGGGGAGCTGTTTTTT
CDR3aa: CASSPPKIADTGELFF

v_gene: TRBV9
abundance: once
j_gene: TRBJ2-1
d_gene: -
CDR3nt: TGTGCCAGCAGCTCACCCCAGCTCGGTTCGGGTGGGGCTGACCGTAGGGATGAGCAGTTCTTC
CDR3aa: CASSSPQLGSGGADRRDEQFF

v_gene: TRBV24-1
abundance: few
j_gene: TRBJ2-3
d_gene: TRBD2
CDR3nt: TGTGCCACCAGCCCCCAGACGGGAGGCGTCACAGATACGCAGTATTTT
CDR3aa: CATSPQTGGVTDTQYF

v_gene: TRBV5-1
abundance: -
j_gene: TRBJ2-1
d_gene: -
CDR3nt: TGCGCCGGCAGCTTGGTGGGACTGAGCCCCCATGAGCAGTTCTTC
CDR3aa: CAGSLVGLSPHEQFF

v_gene: TRBV9
abundance: -
j_gene: TRBJ2-5
d_gene: TRBD2
CDR3nt: TGTGCCAGCAGCGGGCCAAGCGGGACCATGGGGACCCAGTACTTC
CDR3aa: CASSGPSGTMGTQYF

v_gene: TRBV5-4
abundance: once
j_gene: TRBJ1-2
d_gene: -
CDR3nt: TGTGCCAGCAGCACCGCGGGGAGGGGCTATGGCTACACCTTC
CDR3aa: CASSTAGRGYGYTF

v_gene: TRBV9
abundance: -
j_gene: TRBJ2-5
d_gene: -
CDR3nt: TGTGCCAGCAGCGTAGGGCTGAACCAAGAGACCCAGTACTTC
CDR3aa: CASSVGLNQETQYF

v_gene: TRBV11-2
abundance: few
j_gene: TRBJ2-1
d_gene: -
CDR3nt: TGTGCCAGCAGCTTATCCCGGGTTAGCCCAACAAATTACAATGAGCAGTTCTTC
CDR3aa: CASSLSRVSPTNYNEQFF

v_gene: TRBV10-3
abundance: -
j_gene: TRBJ1-5
d_gene: TRBD1
CDR3nt: TGTGCCATCAGACGGGACAGGGGGAGCAATCAGCCCCAGCATTTT
CDR3aa: CAIRRDRGSNQPQHF

v_gene: TRBV7-2
abundance: -
j_gene: TRBJ1-2
d_gene: -
CDR3nt: TGTGCCAGCAGCTTATTATCCTCTACCACTATCGGCTACACCTTC
CDR3aa: CASSLLSSTTIGYTF

v_gene: TRBV28
abundance: once
j_gene: TRBJ1-1
d_gene: -
CDR3nt: TGTGCCAGCATCTTCCTTCTCGGTACCACTGAAGCTTTCTTT
CDR3aa: CASIFLLGTTEAFF

v_gene: TRBV3-1/TRBV3-2
abundance: -
j_gene: TRBJ1-1
d_gene: TRBD1
CDR3nt: TGTGCCAGCAGCCCTATGACAGGGTGTCGTGAAGCTTTCTTT
CDR3aa: CASSPMTGCREAFF

v_gene: TRBV30
abundance: -
j_gene: TRBJ1-5
d_gene: TRBD1
CDR3nt: TGTGCCTGGAGTGTAGGGACAGGGCTCCAGCCCCAGCATTTT
CDR3aa: CAWSVGTGLQPQHF

v_gene: TRBV11-2
abundance: -
j_gene: TRBJ2-7
d_gene: -
CDR3nt: TGTGCCAGCAGCCCATTAGCTGGGCAGTACTTC
CDR3aa: CASSPLAGQYF